This is a list of T cell receptor beta chains from one sample in a study of T-cell reconstitution after alpha-beta-depleted transplantation in children. TCRdb analysed the PCR reads with MiXCR anew, one entry per CDR3 protein. The table shows hundreds of thousands of distinct CDR3 sequences, with 10% occurring only once. The specimen was PBMCs, collected before TCRalphabeta/CD19-depleted stem cell transplant. These receptors were collected from a boy in the first two years of life with acute myeloid leukemia, due to receive a stem cell transplant. CDR3s include the opening cysteine and the closing phenylalanine or tryptophan. Each record gives: J gene, D gene, clone size, V gene, CDR3 protein, CDR3 DNA. The D gene is left open where the match is weak. Size values are once, few and many counts, or a class for expanded clones, and some rows have none.

>TRBJ2-4|-|few|TRBV5-1
CAVWAAKNIQYF
TGCGCCGTCTGGGCGGCCAAAAACATTCAGTACTTC
>TRBJ2-3|TRBD2|few|TRBV7-9
CASSPLAADTQYF
TGTGCCAGCAGCCCTCTAGCGGCAGATACGCAGTATTTT
>TRBJ2-7|TRBD1|-|TRBV9
CASSALGQVDEQYF
TGTGCCAGCAGCGCGTTAGGACAGGTGGACGAGCAGTACTTC
>TRBJ1-4|-|-|TRBV7-9
CASSPMSGWAPNEKLFF
TGTGCCAGCAGCCCCATGTCAGGGTGGGCACCTAATGAAAAACTGTTTTTT
>TRBJ2-6|-|few|TRBV7-7
CASSLNTPGAGANVLTF
TGTGCTAGCAGCTTGAACACCCCAGGGGCTGGGGCCAACGTCCTGACTTTC
>TRBJ2-7|-|many|TRBV5-1
CASSLGALDDLYEQYF
TGCGCCAGCAGCTTGGGGGCCCTGGACGACCTCTACGAGCAGTACTTC
>TRBJ2-2|-|-|TRBV30
CAWSRQPSTGELFF
TGTGCCTGGAGTCGGCAGCCGAGTACCGGGGAGCTGTTTTTT
>TRBJ1-5|-|few|TRBV4-1
CASSHLEQGGQPQHF
TGCGCCAGCAGCCACCTGGAACAGGGAGGACAGCCCCAGCATTTT
>TRBJ2-7|TRBD2|many|TRBV5-1
CASSFKTSGTYEQYF
TGCGCCAGCAGCTTTAAAACTAGCGGGACCTACGAGCAGTACTTC
>TRBJ2-7|TRBD1|many|TRBV14
CASSPRDRSSYEQYF
TGTGCCAGCAGCCCCCGGGACAGGAGCTCCTACGAGCAGTACTTC
>TRBJ2-5|-|many|TRBV29-1
CSVLPGEGTQYF
TGCAGCGTCTTGCCAGGGGAAGGGACCCAGTACTTC
>TRBJ2-5|-|few|TRBV2
CASSSDLWETQYF
TGTGCCAGCAGTAGCGACCTTTGGGAGACCCAGTACTTC
>TRBJ1-2|-|many|TRBV7-8
CASSLAPGDGYTF
TGTGCCAGCAGCTTAGCGCCCGGCGATGGCTACACCTTC
>TRBJ2-4|-|few|TRBV28
CASSLSARSKNIQYF
TGTGCCAGCAGTTTATCCGCTAGATCCAAAAACATTCAGTACTTC
>TRBJ2-3|TRBD2|few|TRBV5-1
CASSLEATSGTDTQYF
TGCGCCAGCAGCTTGGAGGCGACTAGCGGCACAGATACGCAGTATTTT
>TRBJ2-7|TRBD1|many|TRBV6-5
CASSFTPGTGGSQYF
TGTGCCAGCAGTTTCACCCCGGGGACAGGGGGGTCCCAGTACTTC
>TRBJ2-7|-|-|TRBV1
CASSPGHRSYEQYF
TGTGCCAGCAGCCCTGGGCACCGCTCCTACGAGCAGTACTTC
>TRBJ2-4|-|many|TRBV5-1
CASSGGGQTKNIQYF
TGCGCCAGCTCCGGGGGGGGACAGACGAAAAACATTCAGTACTTC
>TRBJ1-2|TRBD1|many|TRBV28
CASSYITGQGHGYTF
TGTGCCAGCAGCTATATAACGGGACAGGGACATGGCTACACCTTC
>TRBJ1-5|-|many|TRBV19
CASSFTPRVYSNQPQHF
TGTGCCAGTAGCTTTACTCCCAGGGTCTATAGCAATCAGCCCCAGCATTTT
>TRBJ2-1|TRBD2|many|TRBV11-2
CASSPFAGGSYNEQFF
TGTGCCAGCAGCCCGTTCGCGGGAGGTTCCTACAATGAGCAGTTCTTC
>TRBJ2-1|TRBD2|many|TRBV3-1
CASSQDLGSGSYNEQFF
TGTGCCAGCAGCCAAGATCTTGGTAGCGGGAGCTACAATGAGCAGTTCTTC
>TRBJ1-2|-|-|TRBV28
CASSLRGAGYYGYTF
TGTGCCAGCAGTTTACGAGGGGCCGGGTACTATGGCTACACCTTC
>TRBJ1-5|TRBD1|-|TRBV7-9
CASGGDRGSNQPQHF
TGTGCCAGCGGGGGGGACAGGGGAAGCAATCAGCCCCAGCATTTT
>TRBJ1-4|-|many|TRBV27
CASRTSQGPKLFF
TGTGCCAGCCGAACATCCCAGGGGCCAAAACTGTTTTTT
>TRBJ1-6|-|few|TRBV3-1
CASSQLRNSPLHF
TGTGCCAGCAGCCAATTGAGGAATTCACCCCTCCACTTT
>TRBJ2-5|-|many|TRBV10-3
CAIRDSYQETQYF
TGTGCCATCAGGGACAGTTACCAAGAGACCCAGTACTTC
>TRBJ2-1|TRBD1|many|TRBV7-3
CASRVDRAENEQFF
TGTGCCAGCAGAGTCGACAGGGCAGAAAATGAGCAGTTCTTC
>TRBJ2-3|TRBD2|-|TRBV6-5
CASSYTSGGLTDTQYF
TGTGCCAGCAGTTACACTAGCGGGGGCCTCACAGATACGCAGTATTTT
>TRBJ2-1|TRBD2|few|TRBV5-1
CASSSRTSGHNEQFF
TGCGCCAGCAGCTCCCGGACTAGCGGCCACAATGAGCAGTTCTTC
>TRBJ2-3|TRBD2|-|TRBV7-6
CASSLVPPTSGRADTQYF
TGTGCCAGCAGCTTAGTCCCCCCGACTAGCGGGAGGGCAGATACGCAGTATTTT
>TRBJ2-3|-|few|TRBV6-5
CASSYLIVPNGTDTQYF
TGTGCCAGCAGTTACCTCATCGTACCAAACGGCACAGATACGCAGTATTTT
>TRBJ2-1|TRBD2|few|TRBV10-3
CAISDLAGHHNEQFF
TGTGCCATCAGTGACCTAGCGGGTCACCACAATGAGCAGTTCTTC
>TRBJ1-5|-|many|TRBV12-3/TRBV12-4
CASRSPSGNQPQHF
TGTGCCAGCAGGAGCCCATCGGGGAATCAGCCCCAGCATTTT
>TRBJ1-4|TRBD1|many|TRBV7-9
CASSLGTGANEKLFF
TGCGCCAGCAGCTTGGGGACAGGGGCTAATGAAAAACTGTTTTTT
>TRBJ2-1|TRBD2|many|TRBV5-1
CASSPRSSGMYNEQFF
TGCGCCAGCAGCCCCCGGTCCAGCGGGATGTACAATGAGCAGTTCTTC
>TRBJ2-5|TRBD1|many|TRBV29-1
CSVGPTGGRETQYF
TGCAGCGTTGGGCCGACAGGGGGCCGGGAGACCCAGTACTTC
>TRBJ1-2|-|few|TRBV20-1
CSALMGYGYTF
TGCAGTGCTCTTATGGGGTATGGCTACACCTTC
>TRBJ2-1|TRBD2|-|TRBV7-9
CASSPWRGRTYNEQFF
TGTGCCAGCAGCCCATGGCGGGGGAGGACCTACAATGAGCAGTTCTTC
>TRBJ2-4|-|many|TRBV7-7
CASSLVGAKNIQYF
TGTGCCAGCAGCTTAGTTGGCGCCAAAAACATTCAGTACTTC
>TRBJ2-7|-|many|TRBV7-9
CASSLEWGRVGASYEQYF
TGTGCCAGCAGCTTAGAGTGGGGAAGGGTCGGCGCCTCCTACGAGCAGTACTTC
>TRBJ2-4|-|many|TRBV28
CASSSKPLGAKNIQYF
TGTGCCAGCAGTTCTAAGCCTCTGGGCGCCAAAAACATTCAGTACTTC
>TRBJ1-5|-|many|TRBV20-1
CSARGQLARQPQHF
TGCAGTGCTAGAGGCCAATTGGCCCGACAGCCCCAGCATTTT
>TRBJ1-6|TRBD1|many|TRBV28
CASSKMTGGVPSSYNSPLHF
TGTGCCAGCAGTAAAATGACAGGGGGCGTCCCAAGCTCCTATAATTCACCCCTCCACTTT
>TRBJ1-1|-|many|TRBV29-1
CSATRQGVNTEAFF
TGCAGCGCAACAAGGCAAGGGGTGAACACTGAAGCTTTCTTT
>TRBJ2-2|TRBD1|few|TRBV20-1
CSANLTGDQLNTGELFF
TGCAGTGCTAACCTCACAGGGGACCAACTGAACACCGGGGAGCTGTTTTTT
>TRBJ2-5|-|many|TRBV15
CATSRDYAGSGETQYF
TGTGCCACCAGCAGAGATTACGCAGGGTCCGGAGAGACCCAGTACTTC
>TRBJ2-7|-|-|TRBV5-5
CASSLASPGSYEQYF
TGTGCCAGCAGCTTGGCCTCGCCTGGCTCCTACGAGCAGTACTTC
>TRBJ2-1|-|-|TRBV28
CASSLDPGLSDNEQFF
TGTGCCAGCAGCCTAGACCCAGGGCTAAGCGACAATGAGCAGTTCTTC
>TRBJ2-4|-|many|TRBV4-3
CASSHGTRKNIQYF
TGCGCCAGCAGCCACGGGACAAGAAAAAACATTCAGTACTTC
>TRBJ2-7|-|few|TRBV7-2
CASSLGLGAGDEQYF
TGTGCCAGCAGCTTAGGGTTGGGGGCGGGGGACGAGCAGTACTTC
>TRBJ2-5|TRBD2|many|TRBV5-5
CASSAWTRAKETQYF
TGTGCCAGCAGCGCTTGGACTAGAGCAAAAGAGACCCAGTACTTC
>TRBJ2-1|TRBD2|many|TRBV5-6
CASSLSASGGQYNEQFF
TGTGCCAGCAGCTTGTCGGCTAGCGGGGGCCAATACAATGAGCAGTTCTTC
>TRBJ2-7|-|once|TRBV21-1
CASSKRGVDQDEQYF
TGTGCCAGCAGCAAGAGGGGCGTTGATCAGGACGAGCAGTACTTC
>TRBJ1-1|-|many|TRBV7-3
CASSLRPTENTESFF
TGTGCCAGCAGCCTTCGTCCGACGGAGAACACTGAATCTTTCTTT
>TRBJ2-3|TRBD1|few|TRBV12-3/TRBV12-4
CASSPGTGTDTQYF
TGTGCCAGCAGTCCCGGGACAGGCACAGATACGCAGTATTTT
>TRBJ2-3|-|many|TRBV24-1
CATSGPAFHTQYF
TGTGCCACCAGTGGCCCGGCCTTTCATACGCAGTATTTT